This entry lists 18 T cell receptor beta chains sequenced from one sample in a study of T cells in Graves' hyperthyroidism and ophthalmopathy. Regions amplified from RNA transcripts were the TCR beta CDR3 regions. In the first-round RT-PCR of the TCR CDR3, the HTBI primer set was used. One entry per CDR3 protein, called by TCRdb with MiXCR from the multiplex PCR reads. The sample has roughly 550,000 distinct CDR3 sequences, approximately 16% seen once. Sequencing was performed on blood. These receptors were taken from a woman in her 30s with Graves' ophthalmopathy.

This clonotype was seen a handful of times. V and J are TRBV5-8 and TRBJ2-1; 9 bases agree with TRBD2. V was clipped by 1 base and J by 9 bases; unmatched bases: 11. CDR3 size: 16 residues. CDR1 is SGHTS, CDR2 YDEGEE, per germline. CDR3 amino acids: CASSLPGLAGYFEQFF. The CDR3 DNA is TGTGCCAGCAGCTTGCCTGGGCTAGCGGGATATTTTGAGCAGTTCTTC.

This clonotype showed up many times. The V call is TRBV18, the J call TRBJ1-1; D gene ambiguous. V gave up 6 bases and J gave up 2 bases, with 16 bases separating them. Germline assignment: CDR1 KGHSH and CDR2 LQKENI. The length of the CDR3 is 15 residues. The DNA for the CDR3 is TGTGCCAGCTCCCAAACACCCGAGCCAAACACTGAAGCTTTCTTT. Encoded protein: CASSQTPEPNTEAFF.

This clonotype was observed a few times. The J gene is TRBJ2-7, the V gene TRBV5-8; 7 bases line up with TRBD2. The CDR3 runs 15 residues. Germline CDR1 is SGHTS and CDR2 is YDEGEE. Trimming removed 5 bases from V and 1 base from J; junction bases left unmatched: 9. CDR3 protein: CASSYERDPSYEQYF. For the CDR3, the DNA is TGTGCCAGCAGTTACGAGCGGGATCCGTCCTACGAGCAGTACTTC.

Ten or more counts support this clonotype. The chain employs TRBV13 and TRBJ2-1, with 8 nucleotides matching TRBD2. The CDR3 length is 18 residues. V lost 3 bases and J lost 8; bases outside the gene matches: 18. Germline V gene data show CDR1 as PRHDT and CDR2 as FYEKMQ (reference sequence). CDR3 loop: CASSLSFSGLAGHDEQFF. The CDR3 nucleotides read TGTGCCAGCAGCTTGTCCTTTTCTGGACTAGCCGGTCACGATGAGCAGTTCTTC.

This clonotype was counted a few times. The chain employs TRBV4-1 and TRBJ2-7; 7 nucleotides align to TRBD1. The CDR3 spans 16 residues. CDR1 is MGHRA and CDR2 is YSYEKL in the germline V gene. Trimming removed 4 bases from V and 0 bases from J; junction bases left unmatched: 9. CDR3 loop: CASSRPGQRSSYEQYF. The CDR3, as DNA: TGCGCCAGCAGCCGCCCGGGACAGCGGAGCTCCTACGAGCAGTACTTC.

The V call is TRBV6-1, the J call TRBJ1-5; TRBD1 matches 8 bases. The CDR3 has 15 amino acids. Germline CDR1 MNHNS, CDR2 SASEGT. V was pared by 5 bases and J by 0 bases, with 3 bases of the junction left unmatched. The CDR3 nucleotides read TGTGCCAGCAGTCGGACAGGGACTAGCAATCAGCCCCAGCATTTT. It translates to CASSRTGTSNQPQHF.

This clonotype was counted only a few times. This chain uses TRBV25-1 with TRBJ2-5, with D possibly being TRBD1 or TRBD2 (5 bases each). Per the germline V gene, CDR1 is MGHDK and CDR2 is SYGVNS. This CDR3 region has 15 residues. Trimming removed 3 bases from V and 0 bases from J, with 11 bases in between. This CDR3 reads CASSEGVYYQETQYF. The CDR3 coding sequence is TGTGCCAGCAGTGAGGGGGTTTACTACCAAGAGACCCAGTACTTC. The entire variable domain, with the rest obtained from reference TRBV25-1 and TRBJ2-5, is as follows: EADIYQTPRYLVIGTGKKITLECSQTMGHDKMYWYQQDPGMELHLIHYSYGVNSTEKGDLSSESTVSRIRTEHFPLTLESARPSHTSQYLCASSEGVYYQETQYFGPGTRLLVL.

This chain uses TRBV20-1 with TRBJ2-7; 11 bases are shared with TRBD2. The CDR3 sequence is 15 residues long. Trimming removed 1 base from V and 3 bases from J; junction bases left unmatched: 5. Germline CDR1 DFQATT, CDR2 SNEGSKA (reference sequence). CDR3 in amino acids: CSARAPTSGSYEQYF. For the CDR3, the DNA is TGCAGTGCTAGAGCCCCCACTAGCGGGAGCTACGAGCAGTACTTC.

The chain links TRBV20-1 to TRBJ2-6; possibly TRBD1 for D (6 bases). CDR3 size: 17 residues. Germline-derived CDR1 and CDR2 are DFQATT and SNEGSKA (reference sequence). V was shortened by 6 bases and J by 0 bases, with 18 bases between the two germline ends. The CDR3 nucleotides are TGCAGTGCGCCAAACAGGGAGAAGGGCTCTGGGGCCAACGTCCTGACTTTC. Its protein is CSAPNREKGSGANVLTF.

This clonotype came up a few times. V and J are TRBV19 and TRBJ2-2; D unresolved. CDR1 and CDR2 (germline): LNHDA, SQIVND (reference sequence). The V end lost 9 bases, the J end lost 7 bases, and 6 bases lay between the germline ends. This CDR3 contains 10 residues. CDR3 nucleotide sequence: TGTGCCAGCACACGCGGGGAGCTGTTTTTT. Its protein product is CASTRGELFF.

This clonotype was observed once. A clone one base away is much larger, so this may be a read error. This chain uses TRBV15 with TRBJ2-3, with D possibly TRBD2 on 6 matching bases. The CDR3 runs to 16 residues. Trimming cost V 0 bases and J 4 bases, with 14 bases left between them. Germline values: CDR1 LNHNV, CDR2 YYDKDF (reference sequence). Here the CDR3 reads CATSRDGRVVSDTQYF. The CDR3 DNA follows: TGTGCCACCAGCAGAGACGGGAGAGTAGTTTCAGATACGCAGTATTTT.

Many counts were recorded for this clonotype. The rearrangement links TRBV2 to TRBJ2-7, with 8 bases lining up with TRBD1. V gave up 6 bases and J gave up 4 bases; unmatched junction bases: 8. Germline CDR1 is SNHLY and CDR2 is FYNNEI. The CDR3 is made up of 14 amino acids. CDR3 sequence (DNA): TGTGCCAGCAGCCCCGACAGGGGAGTATACGAGCAGTACTTC. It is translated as CASSPDRGVYEQYF.

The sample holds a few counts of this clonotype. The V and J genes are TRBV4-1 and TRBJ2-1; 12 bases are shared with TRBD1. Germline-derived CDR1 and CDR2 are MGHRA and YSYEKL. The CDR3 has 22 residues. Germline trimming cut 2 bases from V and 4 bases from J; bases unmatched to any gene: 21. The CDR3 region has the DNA TGCGCCAGCAGCCAAAGCTACGCCGGGACAGGGGGCGGGCTAGCGGGATACAATGAGCAGTTCTTC. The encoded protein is CASSQSYAGTGGGLAGYNEQFF.

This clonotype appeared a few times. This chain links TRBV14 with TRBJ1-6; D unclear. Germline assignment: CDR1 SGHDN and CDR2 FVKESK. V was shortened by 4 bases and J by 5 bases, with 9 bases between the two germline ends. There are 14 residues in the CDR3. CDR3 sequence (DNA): TGTGCCAGCAGCCCTCGATCGCATAATTCACCCCTCCACTTT. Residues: CASSPRSHNSPLHF.

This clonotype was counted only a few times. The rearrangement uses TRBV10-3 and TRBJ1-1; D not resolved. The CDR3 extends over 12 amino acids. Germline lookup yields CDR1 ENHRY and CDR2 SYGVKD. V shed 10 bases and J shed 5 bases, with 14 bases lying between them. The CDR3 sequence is CATQSLETEAFF. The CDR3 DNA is TGTGCCACCCAAAGCTTGGAAACTGAAGCTTTCTTT.

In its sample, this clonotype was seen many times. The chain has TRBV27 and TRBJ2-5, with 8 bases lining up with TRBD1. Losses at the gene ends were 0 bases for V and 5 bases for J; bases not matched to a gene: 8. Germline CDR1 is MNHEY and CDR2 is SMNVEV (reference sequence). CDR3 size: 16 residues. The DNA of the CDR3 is TGTGCCAGCAGTTTATCCCTTACAGGGGGGACGGAGACCCAGTACTTC. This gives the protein CASSLSLTGGTETQYF.

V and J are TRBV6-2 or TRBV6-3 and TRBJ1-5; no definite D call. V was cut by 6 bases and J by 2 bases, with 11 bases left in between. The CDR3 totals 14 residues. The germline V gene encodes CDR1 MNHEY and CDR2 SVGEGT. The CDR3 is CASSRGMGNQPQHF. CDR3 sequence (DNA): TGTGCCAGCAGCCGGGGAATGGGCAATCAGCCCCAGCATTTT.

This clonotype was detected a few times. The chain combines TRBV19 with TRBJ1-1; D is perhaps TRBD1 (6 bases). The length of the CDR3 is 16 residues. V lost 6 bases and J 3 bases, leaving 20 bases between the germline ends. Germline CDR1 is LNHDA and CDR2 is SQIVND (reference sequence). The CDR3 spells CASRGGAGTGHTEAFF. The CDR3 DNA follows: TGTGCCAGTAGGGGGGGCGCAGGGACGGGCCACACTGAAGCTTTCTTT.